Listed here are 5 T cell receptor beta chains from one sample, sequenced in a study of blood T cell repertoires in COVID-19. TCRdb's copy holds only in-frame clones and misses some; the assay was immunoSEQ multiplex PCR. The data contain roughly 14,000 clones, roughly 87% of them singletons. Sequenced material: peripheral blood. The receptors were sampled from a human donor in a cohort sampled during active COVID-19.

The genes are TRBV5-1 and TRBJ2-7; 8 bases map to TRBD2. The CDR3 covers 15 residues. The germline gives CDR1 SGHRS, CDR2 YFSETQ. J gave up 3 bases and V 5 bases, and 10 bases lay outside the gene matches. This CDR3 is CASRMERERGYEQYF. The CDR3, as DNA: TGCGCCAGCAGAATGGAGCGGGAGAGGGGCTACGAGCAGTACTTC.

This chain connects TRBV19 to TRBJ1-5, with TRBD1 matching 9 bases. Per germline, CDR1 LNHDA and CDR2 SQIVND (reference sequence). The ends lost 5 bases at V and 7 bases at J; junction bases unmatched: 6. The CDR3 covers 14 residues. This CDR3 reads CASSLTGGGQPQHF. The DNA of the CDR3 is TGTGCCAGTAGTCTCACAGGGGGCGGGCAGCCCCAGCATTTT.

In nucleotides, the CDR3 is TGTGCCAGCAGTTTATTAGGGGGTCTGAATGAGCAGTTCTTC. Translated, it gives CASSLLGGLNEQFF. The V and J genes are TRBV27 and TRBJ2-1, with D perhaps matching TRBD1 (6 bases). Germline CDR1 is MNHEY and CDR2 is SMNVEV (reference sequence). The germline V and J ends were trimmed by 1 base and 7 bases, with 11 bases remaining between them. The CDR3 has 14 residues.

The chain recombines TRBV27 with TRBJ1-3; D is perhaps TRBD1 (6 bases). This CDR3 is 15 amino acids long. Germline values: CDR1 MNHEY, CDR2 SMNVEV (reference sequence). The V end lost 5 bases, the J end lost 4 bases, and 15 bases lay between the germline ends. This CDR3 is CASSRTGTHGNTIYF. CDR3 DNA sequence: TGTGCCAGCAGTCGAACGGGGACACACGGAAACACCATATATTTT.

Written as DNA, the CDR3 is TGTGCCAGCAGCTTAACGAGGGAAGGTAAAGCTTTCTTT. Encoded protein: CASSLTREGKAFF. This rearrangement joins TRBV7-3 to TRBJ1-1, with unresolved D. CDR1 and CDR2 from the germline V gene are SGHTA and FQGTGA. The CDR3 is 13 amino acids. Trimming cost V 0 bases and J 9 bases, with 11 bases left between them. Filled out from reference TRBV7-3 and TRBJ1-1, the complete variable domain reads GAGVSQTPSNKVTEKGKYVELRCDPISGHTALYWYRQSLGQGPEFLIYFQGTGAADDSGLPNDRFFAVRPEGSVSTLKIQRTERGDSAVYLCASSLTREGKAFFGQGTRLTVV.